This T cell receptor (beta chain) was obtained from a study of patients and donors after allogeneic stem cell transplantation. The sample holds a few counts of this clonotype. TCRdb independently ran MiXCR on the RT-PCR reads; one entry per CDR3 protein. In the table there are about 160,000 distinct CDR3 sequences, approximately 24% of which are singletons. The CDR3 spans 16 residues. Germline CDR1 SGDLS, CDR2 YYNGEE. With 4 bases removed from V and 0 bases from J, the gap between germline ends came to 14 bases. The source is a human donor who was either an allogeneic HSCT recipient or a stem cell or donor lymphocyte infusion donor (not recorded which). It is not recorded whose cells these are; they may come from a transplant donor. Sequences were obtained from blood, either unsorted or a sorted T cell fraction (not recorded which). This chain connects TRBV9 to TRBJ1-3, with D unresolved. CDR3 bases: TGTGCCAGCAGCACCCTTCCGGGCAGCTCTGGAAACACCATATATTTT. Translation: CASSTLPGSSGNTIYF.